The T cell receptor beta chain described here comes from a study of blood T cell repertoires in COVID-19. In the original analysis: The authors estimated nucleated cell counts from reference gene primer amplification. Sequencing was performed with immunoSEQ multiplex PCR; in TCRdb, only in-frame clones are kept and a portion is missing. Clone size and V and J calls were adopted from that table, with D and trimming inferred from the DNA. The sample includes tens of thousands of clones, roughly 80% of them seen just once. What was sequenced was PBMCs or T cells enriched from blood (not recorded which). This receptor was identified in a woman in her thirties or forties with acute COVID-19.

In DNA, the CDR3 is TGTGCCAGCAGCCCCCCTCGGGTTTCTGGGGCCAACGTCCTGACTTTC. Protein: CASSPPRVSGANVLTF. V is TRBV13 and J is TRBJ2-6; no clear D gene. From germline, CDR1 is PRHDT and CDR2 FYEKMQ (reference sequence). There are 16 residues in the CDR3. With 5 bases removed from V and 1 base from J, the gap between germline ends came to 12 bases.